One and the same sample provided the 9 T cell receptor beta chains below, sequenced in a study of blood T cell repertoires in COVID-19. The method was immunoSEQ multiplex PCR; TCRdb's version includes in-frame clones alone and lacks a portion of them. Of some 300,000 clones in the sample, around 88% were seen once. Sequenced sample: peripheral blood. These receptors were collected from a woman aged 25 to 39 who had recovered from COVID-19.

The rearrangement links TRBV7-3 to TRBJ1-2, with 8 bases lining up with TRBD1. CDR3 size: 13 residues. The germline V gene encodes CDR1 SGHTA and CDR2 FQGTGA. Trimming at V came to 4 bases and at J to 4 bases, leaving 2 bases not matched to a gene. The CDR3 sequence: CASSSGGPYGYTF. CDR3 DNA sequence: TGTGCCAGCAGCTCAGGGGGCCCCTATGGCTACACCTTC. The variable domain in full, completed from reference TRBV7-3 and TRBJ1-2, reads GAGVSQTPSNKVTEKGKYVELRCDPISGHTALYWYRQSLGQGPEFLIYFQGTGAADDSGLPNDRFFAVRPEGSVSTLKIQRTERGDSAVYLCASSSGGPYGYTFGSGTRLTVV.

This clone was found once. CDR3 residues: CASSPRGEGYIQYF. DNA for the CDR3: TGTGCCAGCTCACCAAGGGGCGAAGGGTACATTCAGTACTTC. The rearrangement uses TRBV18 and TRBJ2-4; D may be TRBD1 (5 bases). This CDR3 contains 14 residues. CDR1 KGHSH and CDR2 LQKENI come from the germline V gene. V gave up 2 bases and J gave up 8 bases, with 13 bases separating them.

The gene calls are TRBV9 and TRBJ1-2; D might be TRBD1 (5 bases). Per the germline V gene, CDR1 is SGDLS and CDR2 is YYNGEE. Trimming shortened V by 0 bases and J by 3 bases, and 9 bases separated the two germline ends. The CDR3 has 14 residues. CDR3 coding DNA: TGTGCCAGCAGCGTAGGGGTAGGGGACTATGGCTACACCTTC. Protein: CASSVGVGDYGYTF.

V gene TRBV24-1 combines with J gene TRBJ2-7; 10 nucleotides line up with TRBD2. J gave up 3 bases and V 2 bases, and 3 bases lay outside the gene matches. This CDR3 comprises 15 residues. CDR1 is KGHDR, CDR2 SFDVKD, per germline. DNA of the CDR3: TGTGCCACCAGTGATTCGGCTAGCGGGGGCTACGAGCAGTACTTC. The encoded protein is CATSDSASGGYEQYF.

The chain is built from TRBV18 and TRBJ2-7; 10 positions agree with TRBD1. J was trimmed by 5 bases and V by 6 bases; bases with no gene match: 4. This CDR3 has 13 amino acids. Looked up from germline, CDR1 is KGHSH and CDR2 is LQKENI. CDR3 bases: TGTGCCAGCTCGCCCGGGACAGGGGACGAGCAGTACTTC. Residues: CASSPGTGDEQYF.

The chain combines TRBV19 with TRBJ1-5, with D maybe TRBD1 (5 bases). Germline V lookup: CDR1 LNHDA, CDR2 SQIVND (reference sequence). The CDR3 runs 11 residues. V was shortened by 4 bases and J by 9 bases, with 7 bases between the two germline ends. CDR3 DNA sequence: TGTGCCAGTAGTACCCAGGGGCCCCAGCATTTT. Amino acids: CASSTQGPQHF.

The CDR3 region is CASSDEQGWATGELFF. The CDR3 DNA sequence: TGTGCCAGCAGTGACGAACAGGGTTGGGCCACCGGGGAGCTGTTTTTT. The chain combines TRBV2 with TRBJ2-2; perhaps TRBD1 as D (6 bases). Germline V lookup: CDR1 SNHLY, CDR2 FYNNEI. Between the trimmed V and J ends, which lost 3 bases and 4 bases, there was a span of 15 bases. This CDR3 has 16 residues.

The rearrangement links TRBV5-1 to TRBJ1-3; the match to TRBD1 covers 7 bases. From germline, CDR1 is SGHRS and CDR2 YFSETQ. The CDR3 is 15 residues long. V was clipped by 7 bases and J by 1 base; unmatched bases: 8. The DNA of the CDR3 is TGCGCCAGCCGTGGACAGGACCCATCTGGAAACACCATATATTTT. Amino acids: CASRGQDPSGNTIYF. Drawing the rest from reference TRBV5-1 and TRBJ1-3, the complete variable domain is KAGVTQTPRYLIKTRGQQVTLSCSPISGHRSVSWYQQTPGQGLQFLFEYFSETQRNKGNFPGRFSGRQFSNSRSEMNVSTLELGDSALYLCASRGQDPSGNTIYFGEGSWLTVV.

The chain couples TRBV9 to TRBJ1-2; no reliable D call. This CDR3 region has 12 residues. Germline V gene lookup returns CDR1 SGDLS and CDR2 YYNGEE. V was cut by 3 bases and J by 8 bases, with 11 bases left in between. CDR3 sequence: CASSGLEEGYTF. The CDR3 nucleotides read TGTGCCAGCAGCGGATTAGAGGAGGGCTACACCTTC.